The table lists the clone carrying this T cell receptor (beta chain) with a count of one. Living in about two dozen US areas, the participants were between 18 and 89 years of age. Cohort allocation depended upon clinical history that participants reported. Original processing methods: For nucleated cells, counts were estimated from reference gene primer amplification. Repertoires were generated with immunoSEQ multiplex PCR, while TCRdb's copy carries only in-frame clones and drops some. V, J and clone size were drawn from that table, and D and trimming were deduced from the DNA. The data show approximately 210,000 clones, with approximately 81% seen just once and around 9.3% held by the top ten. The CDR3 runs 17 residues. Between the trimmed V and J ends, which lost 1 base and 0 bases, there was a span of 16 bases. Germline CDR1 is SGHVS and CDR2 is FQNEAQ. This sample stems from a study of blood T cell repertoires in COVID-19. Background on the study: T cells, B-cell-depleted T cells, or PBMCs supplied cDNA or gDNA.

This TCR derives from a woman aged 45 to 65 with acute COVID-19. The specimen sequenced was PBMCs or T cells enriched from blood (not recorded which). The rearrangement joins TRBV7-8 to TRBJ2-7; D remains unclear. For the CDR3, the DNA is TGTGCCAGCAGCTTAGGCCAGTTAATAATTTCCTCCTACGAGCAGTACTTC. As protein: CASSLGQLIISSYEQYF.